This TCR beta chain was identified during a study of identical twins. This clonotype appeared a few times. V lost 7 bases to trimming and J lost 3 bases; unmatched junction nucleotides: 6. The CDR3 contains 14 residues. Germline assignment: CDR1 SGHVS and CDR2 FQNEAQ. Each CDR3 protein gets one entry after TCRdb re-called the 5' RACE reads with MiXCR. The sample carries 300,000 or so distinct CDR3 sequences, nearly 9.5% recorded once. The sample was also reused in another study, on yellow fever vaccine responses in identical twins.

The specimen sequenced was CD8+ T cells sorted from blood. The source of this sequence is a woman aged 18-29 years in good health. J is TRBJ2-3 and V is TRBV7-8, with 8 nucleotides matching TRBD1. CDR3 nucleotides: TGTGCCAGCACCCGGACAGGGAAAACAGATACGCAGTATTTT. Amino acid sequence: CASTRTGKTDTQYF.